The 30 T cell receptor beta chains in this list originate from one sample, sequenced in a study of vaccination and CD4 T cells after COVID-19. Once obtained from cultured CD4+ T cells, the DNA was sequenced using the Oncomine TCR Beta short-read assay. In TCRdb, the PCR reads were re-called with MiXCR into one record per CDR3 protein. The sample holds about 14,000 distinct CDR3 sequences, around 60% seen once. Which antigens these TCRs recognize remains unknown. Noted treatment: approximately nine-day PBMC culture with coronavirus spike peptide pools or control peptides (ViraFEST assay). Sequenced material: CD4+ T cells from blood, cultured in vitro. Receptors were obtained from a human donor who had recovered from COVID-19.

The chain links TRBV7-2 to TRBJ1-1, with a weak D call TRBD1 (6 bases). The CDR3 runs 16 residues. CDR1 is SGHTA and CDR2 is FQGNSA in the germline V gene. The V gene lost 5 bases and the J gene lost 1 base, with 17 bases spanning the gap. Here the CDR3 reads CASSRSLRQENTEAFF. The CDR3 nucleotides are TGTGCCAGCAGCCGATCACTCAGACAGGAGAACACTGAAGCTTTCTTT.

V and J are TRBV28 and TRBJ1-6, with TRBD1 matching over 9 bases. Germline CDR1 reads MDHEN; CDR2 reads SYDVKM. The CDR3 is 18 amino acids. The V segment lost 6 bases and the J segment 3 bases; nucleotides outside the gene matches: 12. The CDR3 spells CASSPFGQGYRYNSPLHF. For the CDR3, the DNA is TGTGCCAGCAGCCCCTTCGGACAGGGGTACCGCTATAATTCACCCCTCCACTTT.

This chain connects TRBV24-1 to TRBJ2-5; D may be TRBD2 (6 bases). V was pared by 9 bases and J by 3 bases, with 19 bases between. The CDR3 has 15 residues. CDR1 KGHDR and CDR2 SFDVKD come from the germline V gene. CDR3 sequence: CATSGADGGEETQYF. CDR3 DNA: TGTGCCACCTCCGGAGCGGATGGAGGGGAAGAGACCCAGTACTTC.

The chain employs TRBV10-3 and TRBJ2-1; TRBD2 might be the D (5 bases). The CDR3 consists of 15 residues. V was pared by 6 bases and J by 10 bases, with 22 bases between. Germline CDR1 ENHRY, CDR2 SYGVKD. The CDR3 region is CAIRMGGLATVEQFF. In DNA form, the CDR3 reads TGTGCCATCAGGATGGGCGGGCTCGCAACGGTAGAGCAGTTCTTC.

The CDR3 region is CASRRDRGDTGELFF. The CDR3, as DNA: TGTGCCAGCAGACGGGACAGGGGCGACACCGGGGAGCTGTTTTTT. This chain connects TRBV6-1 to TRBJ2-2; the match to TRBD1 covers 10 bases. Germline V lookup: CDR1 MNHNS, CDR2 SASEGT. The CDR3 runs 15 residues. J was trimmed by 3 bases and V by 6 bases; bases with no gene match: 4.

This clonotype was observed a handful of times. This chain connects TRBV19 to TRBJ1-5; 11 bases match TRBD1. Germline-derived CDR1 and CDR2 are LNHDA and SQIVND (reference sequence). The CDR3 is made up of 19 amino acids. V lost 5 bases, J lost 8 bases, and 20 bases stayed unmatched. The CDR3 bases are TGTGCCAGTAGTGGGACAGGGGGAATTATCAGCGCTGGGAGTAAGCCCCAGCATTTT. Translating gives CASSGTGGIISAGSKPQHF.

This clonotype was detected only a few times. CDR3 coding DNA: TGTGCCAGCAGTCCGGGGACGGACCGTCCTTTCTATGGCTACACCTTC. Translated: CASSPGTDRPFYGYTF. The rearrangement links TRBV12-3 or TRBV12-4 to TRBJ1-2; possible D gene TRBD1, 5 bases. There are 16 residues in the CDR3. V was shortened by 5 bases and J by 4 bases, with 20 bases between the two germline ends.

This clonotype was observed a few times. This CDR3 reads CASSESGPQGNTIYF. The CDR3 DNA sequence: TGCGCCAGCAGTGAGTCCGGACCTCAGGGAAACACCATATATTTT. This chain uses TRBV10-1 with TRBJ1-3; no clear D gene. Per germline, CDR1 WNHNN and CDR2 SYGVQD (reference sequence). The CDR3 length is 15 residues. V was shortened by 0 bases and J by 4 bases, with 10 bases between the two germline ends.

Here the CDR3 DNA reads TGTGCCAGCAGGATATCCCATCTCGGACTAGCGGGAGGAGAGACCCAGTACTTC. This translates into CASRISHLGLAGGETQYF. The chain recombines TRBV11-2 with TRBJ2-5, with 14 bases fitting TRBD2. V shed 6 bases, J shed 4 bases, and the junction held 13 bases outside the gene matches. The germline gives CDR1 SGHAT, CDR2 FQNNGV. The CDR3 spans 18 residues.

The genes are TRBV11-3 and TRBJ1-6; TRBD1 matches at 10 bases. In germline, CDR1 is SGHNT, CDR2 YENEEA. V was pared by 7 bases and J by 8 bases, with 5 bases of the junction left unmatched. CDR3 length: 14 amino acids. The CDR3 loop reads CASTPGTGDSPLHF. Written as DNA, the CDR3 is TGTGCCAGCACTCCCGGGACAGGGGATTCACCCCTCCACTTT. The whole variable domain, remainder taken from reference TRBV11-3 and TRBJ1-6, is EAGVVQSPRYKIIEKKQPVAFWCNPISGHNTLYWYLQNLGQGPELLIRYENEEAVDDSQLPKDRFSAERLKGVDSTLKIQPAELGDSAVYLCASTPGTGDSPLHFGNGTRLTVT.

This clonotype turned up a few times. The chain employs TRBV4-2 and TRBJ1-1; no reliable D call. CDR3 length: 15 amino acids. V lost 3 bases and J lost 5, with 16 bases in between. Germline assignment: CDR1 LGHNA and CDR2 YNFKEQ. DNA for the CDR3: TGTGCCAGCAGCCAGGACTCGCGCGAAGGAACTGAAGCTTTCTTT. Protein: CASSQDSREGTEAFF.

The chain employs TRBV6-2 or TRBV6-3 and TRBJ2-1; no clear D. The germline V gene encodes CDR1 MNHEY and CDR2 SVGEGT. Trimming took 8 bases from V and 8 from J, leaving 10 bases between them. This CDR3 is 11 amino acids long. The CDR3 loop reads CASGFFYEQFF. DNA of the CDR3: TGTGCCAGCGGTTTCTTTTATGAGCAGTTCTTC.

This chain connects TRBV5-1 to TRBJ1-2, with D possibly matching TRBD1 (5 bases). The CDR3 loop spans 16 amino acids. Deletions cut 4 bases from V and 5 bases from J, with 21 bases between. Germline V CDR1 and CDR2: SGHRS, YFSETQ. In nucleotides, the CDR3 is TGCGCCAGCAGCCCCCTGGATCGGGGGGTCCAATATGGCTACACCTTC. Translating gives CASSPLDRGVQYGYTF.

The DNA of the CDR3 is TGTGCCACCAGTGGCGATCCCGGGACAGGGAACACCGGGGAGCTGTTTTTT. Its translation: CATSGDPGTGNTGELFF. This chain uses TRBV24-1 with TRBJ2-2; 8 bases are shared with TRBD1. The CDR3 contains 17 residues. The V segment lost 5 bases and the J segment 1 base; nucleotides outside the gene matches: 8. Germline lookup yields CDR1 KGHDR and CDR2 SFDVKD.

This clonotype has only a few counts. This rearrangement joins TRBV24-1 to TRBJ1-2, with 10 bases that match TRBD1. The germline CDR1 and CDR2 sequences are KGHDR and SFDVKD. Germline trimming cut 4 bases from V and 5 bases from J; bases unmatched to any gene: 3. This CDR3 is 14 amino acids long. The CDR3 loop is CATSEGQGKYGYTF. The CDR3, as DNA: TGTGCCACCAGTGAGGGACAGGGGAAATATGGCTACACCTTC.

This rearrangement joins TRBV12-3 or TRBV12-4 to TRBJ2-3, with 10 bases matching TRBD2. J was trimmed by 5 bases and V by 4 bases; bases with no gene match: 9. This CDR3 region has 16 residues. The CDR3 sequence is CASSSQREGRIDTQYF. In nucleotides, the CDR3 is TGTGCCAGCAGTTCCCAGCGGGAGGGCCGAATAGATACGCAGTATTTT.

This chain joins TRBV2 and TRBJ1-2; no definite D call. The CDR3 length is 15 residues. V lost 1 base and J 4 bases, leaving 13 bases between the germline ends. Germline CDR1 and CDR2: SNHLY and FYNNEI. CDR3 loop: CASSEGPAESYGYTF. CDR3 sequence (DNA): TGTGCCAGCAGTGAAGGCCCCGCGGAGAGCTATGGCTACACCTTC.

This clonotype has a handful of counts. V usage is TRBV18 and J usage is TRBJ1-2, with a possible D match to TRBD1 (5 bases). The CDR3 is made up of 15 amino acids. Between the trimmed V and J ends, which lost 4 bases and 7 bases, there was a span of 19 bases. Germline CDR1 and CDR2: KGHSH and LQKENI. The CDR3 loop is CASSRVRDEVRGYTF. The CDR3 nucleotides are TGTGCCAGCTCACGGGTCCGGGACGAAGTTCGTGGCTACACCTTC.

The chain uses TRBV7-8 and TRBJ2-7, with D unclear. V was clipped by 3 bases and J by 5 bases, with 5 bases between them. This CDR3 comprises 11 residues. Germline V gene data show CDR1 as SGHVS and CDR2 as FQNEAQ. CDR3 loop: CASSLAHEQYF. The CDR3 nucleotides are TGTGCCAGCAGCTTGGCCCACGAGCAGTACTTC.

The gene calls are TRBV20-1 and TRBJ1-2, with unresolved D. V dropped 3 bases and J dropped 8 bases, with 10 bases sitting between them. Germline V gene lookup returns CDR1 DFQATT and CDR2 SNEGSKA (reference sequence). This CDR3 is built from 11 residues. CDR3 region: CSASVIYGYTF. In nucleotides, the CDR3 is TGCAGTGCTAGCGTCATATACGGCTACACCTTC.

V and J are TRBV6-2 or TRBV6-3 and TRBJ1-5, with D unresolved. Germline V gene data show CDR1 as MNHEY and CDR2 as SVGEGT. The CDR3 consists of 15 residues. The ends were cut back, 3 bases at V and 8 bases at J, with 17 bases in the middle. The CDR3 DNA reads TGTGCCAGCAGTTATAGGTATAACCGGGATGAGCCCCAGCATTTT. Its protein is CASSYRYNRDEPQHF.

J is TRBJ2-1 and V is TRBV19; 7 bases align to TRBD2. Germline lookup yields CDR1 LNHDA and CDR2 SQIVND (reference sequence). V lost 5 bases, J lost 10 bases, and 8 bases stayed unmatched. The CDR3 totals 13 residues. CDR3 nucleotide sequence: TGTGCCAGTAGTGTCTACCCTAGCGGCGAGCAGTTCTTC. It encodes CASSVYPSGEQFF.

This chain joins TRBV7-6 and TRBJ2-7; 7 nucleotides line up with TRBD2. CDR3 length: 14 amino acids. Germline V gene lookup returns CDR1 SGHVS and CDR2 FNYEAQ. Trimming removed 5 bases from V and 7 bases from J; junction bases left unmatched: 11. The CDR3 DNA reads TGTGCCAGCAGCCCCGGGACTACCTCGTTAGAGCAGTACTTC. The encoded protein is CASSPGTTSLEQYF.

This clonotype occurred a few times. The J gene is TRBJ1-5, the V gene TRBV28, with D possibly matching TRBD1 (6 bases). Trimming left V 5 bases short and J 1 base short, with 9 bases between. Germline V CDR1 and CDR2: MDHEN, SYDVKM. This CDR3 has 14 amino acids. CDR3 nucleotide sequence: TGTGCCAGCAGTCCTACAGGGAGCAATCAGCCCCAGCATTTT. Translating gives CASSPTGSNQPQHF.

The table lists this clonotype with a few counts. V gene TRBV7-3 combines with J gene TRBJ2-5; TRBD2 agrees at 7 bases. Unmatched junction bases numbered 2, after V lost 2 bases and J lost 2 bases. This CDR3 has 14 residues. CDR1 is SGHTA and CDR2 is FQGTGA in the germline V gene. The CDR3 nucleotides read TGTGCCAGCAGCTTAGCCGGGGGGCAAGAGACCCAGTACTTC. It codes for CASSLAGGQETQYF. The full variable domain, completed using reference TRBV7-3 and TRBJ2-5, is GAGVSQTPSNKVTEKGKYVELRCDPISGHTALYWYRQSLGQGPEFLIYFQGTGAADDSGLPNDRFFAVRPEGSVSTLKIQRTERGDSAVYLCASSLAGGQETQYFGPGTRLLVL.

The rearrangement uses TRBV11-2 and TRBJ1-2; possible D gene TRBD1, 5 bases. V was cut by 5 bases and J by 4 bases, with 11 bases left in between. CDR3 length: 13 residues. CDR1 and CDR2 from the germline V gene are SGHAT and FQNNGV. CDR3 bases: TGTGCCAGCAGCCCGGTTAGGGGCTATGGCTACACCTTC. This translates into CASSPVRGYGYTF.

The genes are TRBV7-2 and TRBJ2-3; D is possibly TRBD2 (6 bases). Trimming stripped 1 base from V and 1 base from J, with 9 bases between. Germline V lookup: CDR1 SGHTA, CDR2 FQGNSA. The CDR3 has 15 amino acids. The CDR3 DNA reads TGTGCCAGCAGCTTAGGCGTAGCGGGCACAGATACGCAGTATTTT. Translation: CASSLGVAGTDTQYF.

The J gene is TRBJ2-3, the V gene TRBV7-9, with a possible D match to TRBD1 (5 bases). The ends were cut back, 0 bases at V and 0 bases at J, with 7 bases in the middle. Germline assignment: CDR1 SEHNR and CDR2 FQNEAQ (reference sequence). The CDR3 extends over 15 amino acids. DNA for the CDR3: TGTGCCAGCAGCTTAGCCAGGGCTAGCACAGATACGCAGTATTTT. Translating it yields CASSLARASTDTQYF.

This clonotype was detected once. This chain joins TRBV28 and TRBJ2-3; no firm D call. The CDR3 spans 12 residues. V gave up 6 bases and J gave up 1 base, with 5 bases separating them. Germline V gives CDR1 MDHEN, CDR2 SYDVKM. The CDR3 DNA is TGTGCCAGCAGCTGGGGCACAGATACGCAGTATTTT. Protein: CASSWGTDTQYF. The full variable domain, with the rest looked up from reference TRBV28 and TRBJ2-3, is DVKVTQSSRYLVKRTGEKVFLECVQDMDHENMFWYRQDPGLGLRLIYFSYDVKMKEKGDIPEGYSVSREKKERFSLILESASTNQTSMYLCASSWGTDTQYFGPGTRLTVL.

This chain connects TRBV28 to TRBJ2-3, with D possibly TRBD2 on 5 matching bases. Trimming pared 7 bases from V and 2 bases from J, leaving 13 bases between. The CDR3 is 14 amino acids. The V gene's germline CDR1 is MDHEN and CDR2 SYDVKM. CDR3 in amino acids: CASIRDVNTDTQYF. The CDR3 DNA is TGTGCCAGCATCCGGGATGTGAACACAGATACGCAGTATTTT.